The clone carrying this TCR beta chain was observed a handful of times. Its matching antigen is unknown. For ophthalmopathy patients, the Clinical Activity Score was at least 3 and the NOSPECS grade at least 4; duration was under 3 months. The PBMCs had their origin in around 10 ml of fresh peripheral blood. The data were obtained in a study of T cells in Graves' hyperthyroidism and ophthalmopathy. Study conclusions and caveats: Blood also showed most of the thyroid clonotypes that were expanded above 0.001.

This CDR3 comprises 15 residues. V lost 4 bases and J 0 bases, leaving 12 bases between the germline ends. Germline assignment: CDR1 MNHEY and CDR2 SVGAGI. From RNA transcripts, TCR beta CDR3 regions were amplified. Carried out on the TCR CDR3, a first-round RT-PCR used the HTBI primer set. TCRdb re-analysed the multiplex PCR reads in MiXCR, keeping a single row per CDR3 protein. Of more than 450,000 distinct CDR3 sequences in the sample, 15% to 20% were seen once. The source of this sequence is a man aged 35 to 55 with Graves' ophthalmopathy. Sequences were obtained from blood. This chain connects TRBV6-5 to TRBJ1-1; D is ambiguous. The CDR3 nucleotides are TGTGCCAGCAGTTCCAAACCCAACATGAACACTGAAGCTTTCTTT. It is translated as CASSSKPNMNTEAFF.